One sample yielded the 25 T cell receptor beta chains listed below, sequenced in a study of cytomegalovirus exposure and HLA in healthy donors. Generated by immunoSEQ multiplex PCR, the TCRdb table keeps only in-frame clones and is missing some. The table records more than 90,000 clones, roughly 86% of them present only once. The sample was PBMCs. These receptors all come from a man aged 18 to 30 in good health and CMV-seronegative.

The chain couples TRBV7-6 to TRBJ1-1; 8 bases line up with TRBD1. V shed 5 bases and J 5 bases; nucleotides not matched to a gene: 13. This CDR3 is 16 amino acids long. Looked up from germline, CDR1 is SGHVS and CDR2 is FNYEAQ. CDR3 in DNA: TGTGCCAGCAGCCTCGGACAGGGTTTTATGTCTACTGAAGCTTTCTTT. Translated, it gives CASSLGQGFMSTEAFF.

V gene TRBV5-6 combines with J gene TRBJ2-1, with a possible D match to TRBD1 (5 bases). The CDR3 has 14 residues. Germline CDR1 reads SGHDT; CDR2 reads YYEEEE. V lost 4 bases and J 4 bases, leaving 12 bases between the germline ends. The CDR3: CASSRGVTYNEQFF. The CDR3 DNA is TGTGCCAGCAGCAGGGGCGTCACGTACAATGAGCAGTTCTTC.

V and J are TRBV7-9 and TRBJ1-3; 9 nucleotides match TRBD1. Germline values: CDR1 SEHNR, CDR2 FQNEAQ (reference sequence). Trimming took 0 bases from V and 4 from J; bases not matched to a gene: 4. CDR3 length equals 16 residues. The CDR3 loop reads CASSLATGTGGNTIYF. The CDR3 nucleotides are TGTGCCAGCAGCTTAGCGACCGGGACAGGGGGAAACACCATATATTTT.

The gene calls are TRBV11-2 and TRBJ2-2, with D unclear. V lost 4 bases and J lost 2, with 11 bases in between. The CDR3 loop spans 15 amino acids. The germline V gene has CDR1 SGHAT and CDR2 FQNNGV. The CDR3 DNA reads as TGTGCCAGCAGCTACTCGAGAGGAAACACCGGGGAGCTGTTTTTT. The encoded protein is CASSYSRGNTGELFF.

V gene TRBV30 combines with J gene TRBJ1-2, with D perhaps matching TRBD1 (5 bases). The CDR3 runs to 11 residues. V lost 1 base, J lost 7 bases, and 7 bases lay in between. Germline CDR1 GTSNPN, CDR2 SVGIG (reference sequence). CDR3 nucleotide sequence: TGTGCCTGGAGTGCGGGGGGTGGCTACACCTTC. It codes for CAWSAGGGYTF. Based on the CDR3 plus reference TRBV30 and TRBJ1-2, the full variable domain is SQTIHQWPATLVQPVGSPLSLECTVEGTSNPNLYWYRQAAGRGLQLLFYSVGIGQISSEVPQNLSASRPQDRQFILSSKKLLLSDSGFYLCAWSAGGGYTFGSGTRLTVV.

The chain is built from TRBV2 and TRBJ1-2; D uncertain. This CDR3 has 14 residues. Germline V lookup: CDR1 SNHLY, CDR2 FYNNEI. Between the trimmed V and J ends, which lost 3 bases and 8 bases, there was a span of 16 bases. The CDR3 DNA sequence: TGTGCCAGCAGTGAGCCGTGGGAGGGCTCGGGCTACACCTTC. Amino acid sequence: CASSEPWEGSGYTF.

The J gene is TRBJ1-4, the V gene TRBV27; perhaps TRBD1 as D (6 bases). V was pared by 5 bases and J by 8 bases, with 15 bases between. The CDR3 has 14 amino acids. Germline-derived CDR1 and CDR2 are MNHEY and SMNVEV (reference sequence). Written as DNA, the CDR3 is TGTGCCAGCAGTGCGGCAGGGGTGAGGGAAAAACTGTTTTTT. It codes for CASSAAGVREKLFF.

The sample holds one count of this clone. The chain is built from TRBV5-5 and TRBJ1-5; no clear D gene. The V and J ends lost 3 bases and 2 bases respectively, with 12 bases between them. Germline assignment: CDR1 SGHKS and CDR2 YYEKEE (reference sequence). The CDR3 has 15 residues. CDR3: CASSSSYRGNQPQHF. DNA for the CDR3: TGTGCCAGCAGCTCCTCGTACCGGGGCAATCAGCCCCAGCATTTT.

The chain is built from TRBV27 and TRBJ1-2; D may be TRBD1 (5 bases). Per the germline V gene, CDR1 is MNHEY and CDR2 is SMNVEV (reference sequence). The CDR3 length is 14 residues. The V end lost 3 bases, the J end lost 5 bases, and 13 bases lay between the germline ends. CDR3 sequence (DNA): TGTGCCAGCAGTTTGCAGGGCGGGGTATATGGCTACACCTTC. Its translation is CASSLQGGVYGYTF.

The chain links TRBV7-6 to TRBJ1-1; D is possibly TRBD1 (6 bases). V was clipped by 1 base and J by 0 bases, with 9 bases between them. This CDR3 has 15 amino acids. The germline V gene encodes CDR1 SGHVS and CDR2 FNYEAQ. CDR3 amino acids: CASSLGTGMNTEAFF. The DNA of the CDR3 is TGTGCCAGCAGCTTAGGAACAGGGATGAACACTGAAGCTTTCTTT.

The chain carries TRBV7-2 and TRBJ2-7; 9 bases fit TRBD2. The V and J ends lost 2 bases and 7 bases, in that order; junction bases with no gene match: 12. CDR3 length: 16 residues. Germline V lookup: CDR1 SGHTA, CDR2 FQGNSA. This CDR3 reads CASSLPGAGGPREQYF. CDR3 nucleotide sequence: TGTGCCAGCAGCTTACCTGGCGCGGGAGGGCCGAGGGAGCAGTACTTC.

The chain has TRBV5-1 and TRBJ2-7; 11 bases are shared with TRBD1. Germline lookup yields CDR1 SGHRS and CDR2 YFSETQ. Losses at the gene ends were 4 bases for V and 4 bases for J; bases not matched to a gene: 4. CDR3 size: 14 residues. CDR3 region: CASSGGTGGYEQYF. The DNA for the CDR3 is TGCGCCAGCAGCGGAGGGACAGGGGGATACGAGCAGTACTTC. Variable domain in full (rest from reference TRBV5-1 and TRBJ2-7): KAGVTQTPRYLIKTRGQQVTLSCSPISGHRSVSWYQQTPGQGLQFLFEYFSETQRNKGNFPGRFSGRQFSNSRSEMNVSTLELGDSALYLCASSGGTGGYEQYFGPGTRLTVT.

In DNA form, the CDR3 reads TGTGCCAGCAGCTCAACAGGGGGCTACACCTTC. Translation: CASSSTGGYTF. This rearrangement joins TRBV7-9 to TRBJ1-2, with TRBD1 as a possible D gene (6 bases). Between the trimmed V and J ends, which lost 4 bases and 8 bases, there was a span of 8 bases. The germline V gene has CDR1 SEHNR and CDR2 FQNEAQ (reference sequence). This CDR3 contains 11 residues.

CDR3 nucleotide sequence: TGCGCCAGCAGCACCGGACAGGTGAACACTGAAGCTTTCTTT. Translating gives CASSTGQVNTEAFF. The chain recombines TRBV5-1 with TRBJ1-1; 7 bases line up with TRBD1. Trimming cost V 4 bases and J 0 bases; bases outside gene matches: 3. This CDR3 comprises 14 residues. Per germline, CDR1 SGHRS and CDR2 YFSETQ.

V is TRBV15 and J is TRBJ1-2; the D gene is possibly TRBD1 (5 bases). The CDR3 loop spans 15 amino acids. Trimming cost V 0 bases and J 3 bases, with 11 bases left between them. The V gene's germline CDR1 is LNHNV and CDR2 YYDKDF (reference sequence). CDR3: CATSRDPRGHYGYTF. DNA for the CDR3: TGTGCCACCAGCAGAGATCCGCGGGGACACTATGGCTACACCTTC. The entire variable domain, with the rest obtained from reference TRBV15 and TRBJ1-2, is as follows: DAMVIQNPRYQVTQFGKPVTLSCSQTLNHNVMYWYQQKSSQAPKLLFHYYDKDFNNEADTPDNFQSRRPNTSFCFLDIRSPGLGDTAMYLCATSRDPRGHYGYTFGSGTRLTVV.

The CDR3 DNA is TGTGCCAGCAGCCCCGGGATAGCGGTTACCAACGAGCAGTACTTC. This encodes CASSPGIAVTNEQYF. The gene calls are TRBV6-5 and TRBJ2-7; tentative D call: TRBD2 (6 bases). The length of the CDR3 is 15 residues. CDR1 and CDR2 (germline): MNHEY, SVGAGI. Trimming pared 6 bases from V and 5 bases from J, leaving 20 bases between.

This rearrangement joins TRBV5-4 to TRBJ1-2, with 8 bases that match TRBD1. The CDR3 spans 13 residues. Germline assignment: CDR1 SGHNT and CDR2 YYREEE (reference sequence). With V trimmed by 5 bases and J by 4 bases, 4 bases remained unmatched. CDR3 loop: CASRDRGGYGYTF. CDR3 nucleotides: TGTGCCAGCAGAGACAGGGGTGGCTATGGCTACACCTTC.

J is TRBJ2-7 and V is TRBV13; a possible D gene is TRBD2 (5 bases). Trimming removed 3 bases from V and 3 bases from J, with 15 bases in between. Germline assignment: CDR1 PRHDT and CDR2 FYEKMQ (reference sequence). CDR3 length: 15 residues. The CDR3: CASSFPLGGYYEQYF. CDR3 in DNA: TGTGCCAGCAGCTTCCCCCTCGGCGGGTACTACGAGCAGTACTTC.

V is TRBV5-6 and J is TRBJ2-5; 13 nucleotides line up with TRBD2. The CDR3 extends over 17 amino acids. Trimming removed 4 bases from V and 2 bases from J; junction bases left unmatched: 8. Germline V gene sequence: CDR1 SGHDT, CDR2 YYEEEE. The CDR3 region is CASSTFLLAGGQETQYF. The CDR3 DNA follows: TGTGCCAGCAGCACCTTCCTACTAGCGGGGGGGCAAGAGACCCAGTACTTC.

The rearrangement joins TRBV6-6 to TRBJ1-2; 8 bases are shared with TRBD1. Per germline, CDR1 MNHNY and CDR2 SVGAGI (reference sequence). V was pared by 7 bases and J by 13 bases, with 17 bases of the junction left unmatched. The CDR3 spans 14 residues. The CDR3 DNA follows: TGTGCCAGCACTCCAAGGGCAGGGGGCATAGTTGGCACCTTC. It yields the protein CASTPRAGGIVGTF.

The chain uses TRBV5-1 and TRBJ2-7; 10 positions match TRBD1. Trimming cost V 4 bases and J 5 bases; bases outside gene matches: 12. Germline V gene data show CDR1 as SGHRS and CDR2 as YFSETQ. The CDR3 loop spans 16 amino acids. CDR3 coding DNA: TGCGCCAGCAGCCGCAGGGGACAGGGGTCGGTGAACGAGCAGTACTTC. This sequence encodes CASSRRGQGSVNEQYF.

The chain recombines TRBV6-5 with TRBJ2-1; maybe TRBD2 (6 bases). V was shortened by 0 bases and J by 7 bases, with 13 bases between the two germline ends. The length of the CDR3 is 15 residues. CDR1 and CDR2 from the germline V gene are MNHEY and SVGAGI. The CDR3 here is CASSYSRGNKNEQFF. CDR3 coding DNA: TGTGCCAGCAGTTACTCTCGCGGGAATAAGAATGAGCAGTTCTTC.

This sequence joins TRBV6-5 and TRBJ1-6, with D possibly being TRBD1 (5 bases). V lost 6 bases to trimming and J lost 7 bases, with 16 bases between them. The CDR3 covers 15 residues. Germline assignment: CDR1 MNHEY and CDR2 SVGAGI. CDR3 nucleotide sequence: TGTGCCAGCAGCCGTACAGGTCTAGGGAATTCACCCCTCCACTTT. Its translation: CASSRTGLGNSPLHF.

The chain employs TRBV6-5 and TRBJ1-1; D call uncertain. The CDR3 consists of 13 residues. CDR1 MNHEY and CDR2 SVGAGI come from the germline V gene. Trimming pared 0 bases from V and 4 bases from J, leaving 6 bases between. The CDR3 protein is CASSYSTGTEAFF. DNA of the CDR3: TGTGCCAGCAGTTACTCTACCGGCACTGAAGCTTTCTTT.

The chain uses TRBV19 and TRBJ2-7, with 8 bases matching TRBD1. Germline V CDR1 and CDR2: LNHDA, SQIVND (reference sequence). The CDR3 length is 15 residues. The V and J ends lost 10 bases and 5 bases, in that order; junction bases with no gene match: 16. In DNA, the CDR3 is TGTGCCACCTCACCCTCCAGGGGGCTTTTCCACGAGCAGTACTTC. Translating it yields CATSPSRGLFHEQYF.